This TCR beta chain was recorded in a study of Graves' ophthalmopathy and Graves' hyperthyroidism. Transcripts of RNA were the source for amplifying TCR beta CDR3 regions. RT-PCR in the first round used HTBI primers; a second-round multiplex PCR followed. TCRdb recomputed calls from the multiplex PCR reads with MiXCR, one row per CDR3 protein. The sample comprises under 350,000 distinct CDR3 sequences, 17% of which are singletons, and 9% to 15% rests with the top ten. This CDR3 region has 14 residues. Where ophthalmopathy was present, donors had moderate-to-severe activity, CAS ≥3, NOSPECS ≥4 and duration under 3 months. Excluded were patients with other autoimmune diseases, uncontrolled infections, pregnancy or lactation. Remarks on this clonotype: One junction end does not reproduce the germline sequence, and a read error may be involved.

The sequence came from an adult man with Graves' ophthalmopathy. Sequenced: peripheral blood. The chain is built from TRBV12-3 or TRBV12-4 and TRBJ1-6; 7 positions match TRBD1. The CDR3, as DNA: TGTGCCATCAGTCCCCAGGGGGGAAATTTACCCCTCCACTTT. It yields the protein CAISPQGGNLPLHF.